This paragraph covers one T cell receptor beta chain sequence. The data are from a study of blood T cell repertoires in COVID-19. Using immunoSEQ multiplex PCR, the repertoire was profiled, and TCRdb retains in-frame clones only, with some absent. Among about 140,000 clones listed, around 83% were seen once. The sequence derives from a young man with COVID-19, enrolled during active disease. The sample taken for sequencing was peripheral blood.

The CDR3 sequence: CASSQTAQGASGYTF. DNA of the CDR3: TGTGCCAGCAGCCAAACCGCTCAGGGGGCTTCTGGCTACACCTTC. The V call is TRBV3-1 (or the pseudogene TRBV3-2), the J call TRBJ1-2, with 8 positions matching TRBD1. The CDR3 has 15 amino acids. V was clipped by 2 bases and J by 7 bases; unmatched bases: 9. Looked up from germline, CDR1 is LGHDT and CDR2 is YNNKEL (reference sequence).